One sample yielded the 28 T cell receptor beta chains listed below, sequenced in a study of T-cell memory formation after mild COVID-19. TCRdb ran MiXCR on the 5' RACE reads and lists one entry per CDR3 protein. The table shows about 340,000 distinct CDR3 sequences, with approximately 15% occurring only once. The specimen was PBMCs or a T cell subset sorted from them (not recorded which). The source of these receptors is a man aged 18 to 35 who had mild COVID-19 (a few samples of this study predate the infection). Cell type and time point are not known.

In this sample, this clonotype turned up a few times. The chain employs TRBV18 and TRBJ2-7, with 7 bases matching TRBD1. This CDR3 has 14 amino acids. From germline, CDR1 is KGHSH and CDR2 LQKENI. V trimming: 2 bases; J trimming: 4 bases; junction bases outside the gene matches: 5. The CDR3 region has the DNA TGTGCCAGCTCACCAGGGACAGATACTTACGAGCAGTACTTC. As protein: CASSPGTDTYEQYF.

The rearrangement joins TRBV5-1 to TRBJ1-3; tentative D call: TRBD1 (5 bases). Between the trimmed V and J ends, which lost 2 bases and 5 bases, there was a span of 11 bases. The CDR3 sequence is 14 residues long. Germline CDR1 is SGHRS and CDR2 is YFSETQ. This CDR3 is CASSFTGLRNTIYF. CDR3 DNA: TGCGCCAGCAGCTTTACAGGACTTAGAAACACCATATATTTT.

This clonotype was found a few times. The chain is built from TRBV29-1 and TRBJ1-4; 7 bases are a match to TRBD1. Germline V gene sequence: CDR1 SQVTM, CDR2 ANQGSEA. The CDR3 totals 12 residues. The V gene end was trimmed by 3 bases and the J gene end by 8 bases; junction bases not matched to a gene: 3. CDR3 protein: CSVDLQGEKLFF. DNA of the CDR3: TGCAGCGTTGATCTACAGGGGGAAAAACTGTTTTTT.

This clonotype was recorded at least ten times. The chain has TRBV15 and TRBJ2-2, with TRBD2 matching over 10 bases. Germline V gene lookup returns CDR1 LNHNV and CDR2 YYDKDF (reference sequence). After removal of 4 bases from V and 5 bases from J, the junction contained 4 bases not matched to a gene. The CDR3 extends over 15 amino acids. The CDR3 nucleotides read TGTGCCACCAGCAACCAACTAGCGGGGACCGGGGAGCTGTTTTTT. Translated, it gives CATSNQLAGTGELFF.

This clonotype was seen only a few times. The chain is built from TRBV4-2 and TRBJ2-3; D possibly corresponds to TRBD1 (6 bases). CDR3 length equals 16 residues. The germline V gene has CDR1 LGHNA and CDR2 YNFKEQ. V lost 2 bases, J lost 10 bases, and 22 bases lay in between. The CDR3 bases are TGTGCCAGCAGCCAACATACCGGGACACCATCTCAGCCGCAGTATTTT. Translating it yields CASSQHTGTPSQPQYF.

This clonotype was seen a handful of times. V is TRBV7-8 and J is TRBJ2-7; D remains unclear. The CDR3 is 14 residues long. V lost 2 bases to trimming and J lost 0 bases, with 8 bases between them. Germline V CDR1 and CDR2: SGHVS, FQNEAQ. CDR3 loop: CASSLQKGSYEQYF. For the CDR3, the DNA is TGTGCCAGCAGCTTACAAAAGGGCTCCTACGAGCAGTACTTC.

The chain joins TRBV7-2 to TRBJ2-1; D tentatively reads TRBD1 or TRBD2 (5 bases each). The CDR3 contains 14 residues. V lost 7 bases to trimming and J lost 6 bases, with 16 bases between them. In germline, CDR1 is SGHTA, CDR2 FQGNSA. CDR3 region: CASTGTAASNEQFF. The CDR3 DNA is TGTGCCAGCACCGGGACCGCTGCGAGCAATGAGCAGTTCTTC.

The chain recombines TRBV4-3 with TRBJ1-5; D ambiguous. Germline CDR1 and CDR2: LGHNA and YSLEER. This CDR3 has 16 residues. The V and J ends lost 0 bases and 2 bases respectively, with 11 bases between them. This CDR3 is CASSQEGGAGNQPQHF. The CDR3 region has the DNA TGCGCCAGCAGCCAAGAAGGTGGCGCGGGCAATCAGCCCCAGCATTTT.

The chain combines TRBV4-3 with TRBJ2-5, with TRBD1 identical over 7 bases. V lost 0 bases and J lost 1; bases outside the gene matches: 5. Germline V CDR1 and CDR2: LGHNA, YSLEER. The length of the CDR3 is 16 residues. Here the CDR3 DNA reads TGCGCCAGCAGCCAAGACGGGCAGGGGGTCCAAGAGACCCAGTACTTC. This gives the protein CASSQDGQGVQETQYF.

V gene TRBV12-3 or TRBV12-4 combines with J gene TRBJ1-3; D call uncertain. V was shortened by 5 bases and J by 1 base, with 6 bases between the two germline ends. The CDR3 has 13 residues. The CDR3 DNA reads TGTGCCAGCAGTCTACGGTCTGGAAACACCATATATTTT. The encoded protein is CASSLRSGNTIYF.

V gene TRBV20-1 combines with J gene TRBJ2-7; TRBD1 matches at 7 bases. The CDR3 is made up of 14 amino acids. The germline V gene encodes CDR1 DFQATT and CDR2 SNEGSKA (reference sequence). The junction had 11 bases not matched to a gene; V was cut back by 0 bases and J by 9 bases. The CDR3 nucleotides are TGCAGTGCTAGAGAGGCCGAGGGGGCTGGTGGGCAGTACGTC. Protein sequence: CSAREAEGAGGQYV.

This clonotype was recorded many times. The CDR3 region is CASSYASVPYNEQFF. The CDR3 nucleotides are TGTGCCAGCAGCTACGCTAGCGTCCCCTACAATGAGCAGTTCTTC. The chain employs TRBV27 and TRBJ2-1; perhaps TRBD2 as D (6 bases). CDR3 length equals 15 residues. Trimming removed 6 bases at V and 2 bases at J, with 14 bases between. Germline V lookup: CDR1 MNHEY, CDR2 SMNVEV (reference sequence).

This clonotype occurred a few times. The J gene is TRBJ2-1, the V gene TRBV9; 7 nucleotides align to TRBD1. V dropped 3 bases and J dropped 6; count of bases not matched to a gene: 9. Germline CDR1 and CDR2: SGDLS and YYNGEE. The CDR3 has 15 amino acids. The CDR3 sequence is CASSEQGTNTNEQFF. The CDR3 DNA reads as TGTGCCAGCAGCGAACAGGGGACGAATACCAATGAGCAGTTCTTC.

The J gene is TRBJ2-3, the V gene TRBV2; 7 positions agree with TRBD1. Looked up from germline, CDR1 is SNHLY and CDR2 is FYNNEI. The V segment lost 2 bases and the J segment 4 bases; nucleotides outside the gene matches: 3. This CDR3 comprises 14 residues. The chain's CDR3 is CASSEIGGADTQYF. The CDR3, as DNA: TGTGCCAGCAGTGAAATAGGGGGCGCAGATACGCAGTATTTT.

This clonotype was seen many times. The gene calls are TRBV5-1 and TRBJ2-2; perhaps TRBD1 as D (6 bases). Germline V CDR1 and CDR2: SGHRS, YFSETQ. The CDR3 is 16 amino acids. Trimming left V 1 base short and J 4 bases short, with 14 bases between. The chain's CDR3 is CASSLLQGSITGELFF. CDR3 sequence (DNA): TGCGCCAGCAGCTTGCTCCAGGGGTCAATCACCGGGGAGCTGTTTTTT.

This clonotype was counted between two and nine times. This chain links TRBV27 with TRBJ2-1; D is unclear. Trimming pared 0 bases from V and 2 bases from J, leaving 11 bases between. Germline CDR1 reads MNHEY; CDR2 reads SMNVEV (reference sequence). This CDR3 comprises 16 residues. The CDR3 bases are TGTGCCAGCAGTTTATCGAGCTGGGGAACCTACAATGAGCAGTTCTTC. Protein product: CASSLSSWGTYNEQFF.

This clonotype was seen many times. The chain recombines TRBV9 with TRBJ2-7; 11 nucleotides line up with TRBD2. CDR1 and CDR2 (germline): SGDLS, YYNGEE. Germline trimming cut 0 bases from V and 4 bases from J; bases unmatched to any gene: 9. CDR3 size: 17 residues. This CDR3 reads CASSVAGTSGAMYEQYF. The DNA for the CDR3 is TGTGCCAGCAGCGTAGCCGGGACTAGCGGTGCGATGTACGAGCAGTACTTC.

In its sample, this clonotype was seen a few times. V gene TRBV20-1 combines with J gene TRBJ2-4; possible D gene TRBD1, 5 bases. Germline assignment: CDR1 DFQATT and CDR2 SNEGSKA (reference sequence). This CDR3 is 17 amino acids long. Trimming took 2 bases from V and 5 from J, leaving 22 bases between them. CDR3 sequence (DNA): TGCAGTGCTAGACTCCCCGGACACTCCGTCCGCCAAAACATTCAGTACTTC. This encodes CSARLPGHSVRQNIQYF.

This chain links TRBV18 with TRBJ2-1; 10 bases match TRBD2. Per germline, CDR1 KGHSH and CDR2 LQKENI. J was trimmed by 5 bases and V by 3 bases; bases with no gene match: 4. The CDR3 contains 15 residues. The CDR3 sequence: CASSPQRGGNNEQFF. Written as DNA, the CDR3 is TGTGCCAGCTCACCCCAGCGGGGGGGAAACAATGAGCAGTTCTTC.

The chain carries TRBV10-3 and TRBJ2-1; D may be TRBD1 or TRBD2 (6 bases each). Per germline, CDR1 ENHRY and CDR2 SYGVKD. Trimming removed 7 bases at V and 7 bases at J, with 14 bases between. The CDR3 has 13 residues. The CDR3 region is CAIKRGASNEQFF. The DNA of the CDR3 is TGTGCCATCAAGAGGGGGGCTAGTAATGAGCAGTTCTTC.

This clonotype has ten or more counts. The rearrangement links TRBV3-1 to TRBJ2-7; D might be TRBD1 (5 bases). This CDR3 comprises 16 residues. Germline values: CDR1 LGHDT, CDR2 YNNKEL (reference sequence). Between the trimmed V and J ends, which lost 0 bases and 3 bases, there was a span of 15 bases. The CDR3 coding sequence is TGTGCCAGCAGCCAAGATCCTCCGGACGGACACTACGAGCAGTACTTC. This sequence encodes CASSQDPPDGHYEQYF.

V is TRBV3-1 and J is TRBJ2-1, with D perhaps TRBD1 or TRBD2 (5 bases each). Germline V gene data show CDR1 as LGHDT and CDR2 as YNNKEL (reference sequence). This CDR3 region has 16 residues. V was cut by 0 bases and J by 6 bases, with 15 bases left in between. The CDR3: CASSQETGAARNEQFF. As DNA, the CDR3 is TGTGCCAGCAGCCAAGAAACCGGGGCAGCGCGCAATGAGCAGTTCTTC.

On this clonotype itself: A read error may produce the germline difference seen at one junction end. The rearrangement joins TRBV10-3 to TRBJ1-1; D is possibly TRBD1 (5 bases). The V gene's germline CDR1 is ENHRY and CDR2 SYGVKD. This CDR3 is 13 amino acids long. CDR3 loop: CATDGGTNTEASF. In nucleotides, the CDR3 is TGTGCCACTGACGGGGGGACGAACACTGAAGCTTCCTTT.

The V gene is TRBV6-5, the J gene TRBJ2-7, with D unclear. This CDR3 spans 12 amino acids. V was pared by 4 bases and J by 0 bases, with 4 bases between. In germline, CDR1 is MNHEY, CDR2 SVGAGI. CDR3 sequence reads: CASSSNSYEQYF. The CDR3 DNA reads TGTGCCAGCAGTTCAAACTCCTACGAGCAGTACTTC.

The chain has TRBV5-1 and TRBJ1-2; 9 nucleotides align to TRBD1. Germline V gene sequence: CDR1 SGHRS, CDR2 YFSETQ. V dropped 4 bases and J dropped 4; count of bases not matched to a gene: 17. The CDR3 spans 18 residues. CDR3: CASSPGTGTPALVYGYTF. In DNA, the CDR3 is TGCGCCAGCAGCCCGGGGACAGGGACACCGGCGCTTGTCTATGGCTACACCTTC. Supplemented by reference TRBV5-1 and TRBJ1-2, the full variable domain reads KAGVTQTPRYLIKTRGQQVTLSCSPISGHRSVSWYQQTPGQGLQFLFEYFSETQRNKGNFPGRFSGRQFSNSRSEMNVSTLELGDSALYLCASSPGTGTPALVYGYTFGSGTRLTVV.

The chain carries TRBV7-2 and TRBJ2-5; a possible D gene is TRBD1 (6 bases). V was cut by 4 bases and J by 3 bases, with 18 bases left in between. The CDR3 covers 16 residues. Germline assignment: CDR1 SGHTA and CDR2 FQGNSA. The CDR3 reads CASSSPPGQREETQYF. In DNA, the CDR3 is TGTGCCAGCAGCTCCCCTCCGGGACAAAGGGAAGAGACCCAGTACTTC.

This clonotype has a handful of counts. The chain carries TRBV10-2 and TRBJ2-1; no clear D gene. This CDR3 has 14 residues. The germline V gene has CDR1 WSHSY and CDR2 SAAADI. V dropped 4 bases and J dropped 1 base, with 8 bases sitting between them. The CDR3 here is CASSAASSYNEQFF. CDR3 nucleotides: TGCGCCAGCAGTGCCGCTAGTTCCTACAATGAGCAGTTCTTC.

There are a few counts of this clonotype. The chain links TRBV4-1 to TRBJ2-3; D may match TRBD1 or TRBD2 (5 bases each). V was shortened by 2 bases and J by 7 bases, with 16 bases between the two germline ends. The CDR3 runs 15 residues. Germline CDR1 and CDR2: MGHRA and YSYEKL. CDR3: CASSQTGTLTHTQYF. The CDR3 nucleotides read TGCGCCAGCAGCCAAACCGGGACCTTGACACATACGCAGTATTTT.